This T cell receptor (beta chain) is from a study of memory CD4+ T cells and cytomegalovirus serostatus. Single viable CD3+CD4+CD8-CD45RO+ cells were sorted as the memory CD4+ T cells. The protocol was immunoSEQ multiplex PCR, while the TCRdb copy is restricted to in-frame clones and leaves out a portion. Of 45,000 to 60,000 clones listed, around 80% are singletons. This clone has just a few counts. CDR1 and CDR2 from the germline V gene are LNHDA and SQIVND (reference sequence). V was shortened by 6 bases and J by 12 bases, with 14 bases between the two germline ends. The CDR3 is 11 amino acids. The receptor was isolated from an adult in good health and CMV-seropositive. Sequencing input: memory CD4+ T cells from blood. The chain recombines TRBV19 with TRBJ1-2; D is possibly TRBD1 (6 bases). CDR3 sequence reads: CASRFRGKNTF. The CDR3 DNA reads TGTGCCAGTAGATTCAGGGGAAAGAACACCTTC.